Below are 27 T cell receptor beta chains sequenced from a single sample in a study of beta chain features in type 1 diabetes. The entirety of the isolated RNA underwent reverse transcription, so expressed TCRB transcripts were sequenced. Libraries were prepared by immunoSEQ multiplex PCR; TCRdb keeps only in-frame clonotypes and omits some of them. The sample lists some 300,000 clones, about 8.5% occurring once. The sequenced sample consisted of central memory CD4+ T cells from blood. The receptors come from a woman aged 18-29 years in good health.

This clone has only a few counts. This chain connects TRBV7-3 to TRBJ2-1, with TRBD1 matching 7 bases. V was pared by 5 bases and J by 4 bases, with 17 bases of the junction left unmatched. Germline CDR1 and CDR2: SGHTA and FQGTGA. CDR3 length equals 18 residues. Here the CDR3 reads CASSPTGPSPRIYNEQFF. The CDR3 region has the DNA TGTGCCAGCAGCCCGACAGGGCCGTCTCCTCGAATTTACAATGAGCAGTTCTTC.

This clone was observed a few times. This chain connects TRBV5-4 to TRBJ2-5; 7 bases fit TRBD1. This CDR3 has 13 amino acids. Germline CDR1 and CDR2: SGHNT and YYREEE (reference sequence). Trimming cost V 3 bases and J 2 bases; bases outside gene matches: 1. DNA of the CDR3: TGTGCCAGCAGCTCGACAGGGCAAGAGACCCAGTACTTC. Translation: CASSSTGQETQYF. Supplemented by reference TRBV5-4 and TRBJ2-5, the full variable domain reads ETGVTQSPTHLIKTRGQQVTLRCSSQSGHNTVSWYQQALGQGPQFIFQYYREEENGRGNFPPRFSGLQFPNYSSELNVNALELDDSALYLCASSSTGQETQYFGPGTRLLVL.

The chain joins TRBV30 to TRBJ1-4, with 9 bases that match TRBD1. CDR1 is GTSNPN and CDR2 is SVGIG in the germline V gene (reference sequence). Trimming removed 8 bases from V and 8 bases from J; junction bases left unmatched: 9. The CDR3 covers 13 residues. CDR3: CAQKQGAGEKLFF. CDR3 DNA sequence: TGTGCCCAGAAACAGGGGGCGGGCGAAAAACTGTTTTTT. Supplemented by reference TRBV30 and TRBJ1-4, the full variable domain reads SQTIHQWPATLVQPVGSPLSLECTVEGTSNPNLYWYRQAAGRGLQLLFYSVGIGQISSEVPQNLSASRPQDRQFILSSKKLLLSDSGFYLCAQKQGAGEKLFFGSGTQLSVL.

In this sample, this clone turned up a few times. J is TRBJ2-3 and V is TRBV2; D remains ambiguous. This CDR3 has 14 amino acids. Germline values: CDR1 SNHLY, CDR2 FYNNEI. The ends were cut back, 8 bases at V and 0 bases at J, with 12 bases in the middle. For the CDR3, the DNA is TGTGCCAGCCAAATAGGGCCGAGCACAGATACGCAGTATTTT. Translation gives CASQIGPSTDTQYF. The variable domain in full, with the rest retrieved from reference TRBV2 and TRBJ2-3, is EPEVTQTPSHQVTQMGQEVILRCVPISNHLYFYWYRQILGQKVEFLVSFYNNEISEKSEIFDDQFSVERPDGSNFTLKIRSTKLEDSAMYFCASQIGPSTDTQYFGPGTRLTVL.

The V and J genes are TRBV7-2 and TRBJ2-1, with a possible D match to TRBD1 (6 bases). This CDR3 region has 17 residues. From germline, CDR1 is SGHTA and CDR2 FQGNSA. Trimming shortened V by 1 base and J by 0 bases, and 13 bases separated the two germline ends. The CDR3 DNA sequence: TGTGCCAGCAGCTTAGGGACAGTTAAACACTCCTACAATGAGCAGTTCTTC. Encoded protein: CASSLGTVKHSYNEQFF.

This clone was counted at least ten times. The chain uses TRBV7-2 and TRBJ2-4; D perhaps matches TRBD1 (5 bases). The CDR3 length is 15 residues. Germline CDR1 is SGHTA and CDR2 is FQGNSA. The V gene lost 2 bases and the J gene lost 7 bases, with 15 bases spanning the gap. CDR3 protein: CASSLRGREENIQYF. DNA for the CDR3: TGTGCCAGCAGCTTAAGGGGCAGGGAAGAGAACATTCAGTACTTC.

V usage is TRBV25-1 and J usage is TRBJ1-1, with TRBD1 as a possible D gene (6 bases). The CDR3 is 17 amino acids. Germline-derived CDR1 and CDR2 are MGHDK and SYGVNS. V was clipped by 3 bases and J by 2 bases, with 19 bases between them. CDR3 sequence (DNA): TGTGCCAGCAGTGAGTCGCCCGCTCAGGGGACAAACACTGAAGCTTTCTTT. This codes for CASSESPAQGTNTEAFF.

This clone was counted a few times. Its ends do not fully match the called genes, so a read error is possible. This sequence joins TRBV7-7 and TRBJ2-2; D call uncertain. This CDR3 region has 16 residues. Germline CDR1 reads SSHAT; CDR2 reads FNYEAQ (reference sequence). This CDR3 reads CASSPEHISITGELFF. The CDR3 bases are TGTGCTAGCAGCCCCGAGCACATCTCTATCACCGGGGAGCTGTTTTTT.

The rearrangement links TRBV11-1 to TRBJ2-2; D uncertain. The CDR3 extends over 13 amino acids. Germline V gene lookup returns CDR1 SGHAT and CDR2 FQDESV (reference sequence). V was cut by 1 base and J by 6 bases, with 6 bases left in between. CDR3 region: CASSLGEAGELFF. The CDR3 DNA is TGTGCCAGCAGCTTAGGGGAAGCCGGGGAGCTGTTTTTT.

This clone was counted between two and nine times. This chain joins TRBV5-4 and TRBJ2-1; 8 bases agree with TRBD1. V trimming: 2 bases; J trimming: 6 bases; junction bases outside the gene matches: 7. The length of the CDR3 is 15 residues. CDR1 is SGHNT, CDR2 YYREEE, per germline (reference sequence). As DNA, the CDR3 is TGTGCCAGCAGCTTACAGGACAGGGTAGGCAATGAGCAGTTCTTC. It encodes CASSLQDRVGNEQFF.

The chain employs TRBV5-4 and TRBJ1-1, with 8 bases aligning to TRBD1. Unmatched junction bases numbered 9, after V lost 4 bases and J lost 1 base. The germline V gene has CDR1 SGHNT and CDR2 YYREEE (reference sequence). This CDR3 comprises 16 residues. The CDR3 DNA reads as TGTGCCAGCAGCACGCATACCGGGACAGGGAACACTGAAGCTTTCTTT. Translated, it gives CASSTHTGTGNTEAFF.

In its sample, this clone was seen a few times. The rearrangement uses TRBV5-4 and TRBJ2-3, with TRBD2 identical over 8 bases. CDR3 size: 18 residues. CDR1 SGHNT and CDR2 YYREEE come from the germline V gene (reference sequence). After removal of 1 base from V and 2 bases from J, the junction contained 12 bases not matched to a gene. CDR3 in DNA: TGTGCCAGCAGCTTGAGATACCTCGGGACTAGTAACACAGATACGCAGTATTTT. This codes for CASSLRYLGTSNTDTQYF.

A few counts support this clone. The CDR3, as DNA: TGTGCCAGCAGCTTCCTGGAGACCCAGTACTTC. Its translation is CASSFLETQYF. The chain links TRBV7-2 to TRBJ2-5; D is unclear. Germline lookup yields CDR1 SGHTA and CDR2 FQGNSA. V was pared by 3 bases and J by 5 bases, with 4 bases between. The CDR3 runs to 11 residues.

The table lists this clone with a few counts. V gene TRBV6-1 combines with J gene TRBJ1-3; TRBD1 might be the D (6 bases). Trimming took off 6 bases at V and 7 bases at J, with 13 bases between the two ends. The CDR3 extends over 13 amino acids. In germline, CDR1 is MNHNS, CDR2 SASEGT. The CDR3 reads CASSTTGVNTIYF. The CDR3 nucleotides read TGTGCCAGCAGCACGACAGGAGTCAACACCATATATTTT.

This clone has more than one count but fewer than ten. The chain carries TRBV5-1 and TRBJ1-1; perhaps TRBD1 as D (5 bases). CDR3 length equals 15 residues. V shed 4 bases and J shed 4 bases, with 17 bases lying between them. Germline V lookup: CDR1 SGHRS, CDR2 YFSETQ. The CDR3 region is CASSLLGGDGTEAFF. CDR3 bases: TGCGCCAGCAGCCTCCTTGGGGGAGATGGCACTGAAGCTTTCTTT.

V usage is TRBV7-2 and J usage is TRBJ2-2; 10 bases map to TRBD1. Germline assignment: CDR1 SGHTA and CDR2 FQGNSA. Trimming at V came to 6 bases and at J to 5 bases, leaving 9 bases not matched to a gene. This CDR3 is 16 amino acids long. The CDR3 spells CASRISGQGRTGELFF. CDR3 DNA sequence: TGTGCCAGCAGAATCTCGGGACAGGGGAGGACCGGGGAGCTGTTTTTT.

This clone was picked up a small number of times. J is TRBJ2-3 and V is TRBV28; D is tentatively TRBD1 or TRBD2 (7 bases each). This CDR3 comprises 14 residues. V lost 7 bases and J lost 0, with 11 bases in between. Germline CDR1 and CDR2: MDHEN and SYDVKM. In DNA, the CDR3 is TGTGCCAGCACCCAGGGGGGGAGCACAGATACGCAGTATTTT. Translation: CASTQGGSTDTQYF.

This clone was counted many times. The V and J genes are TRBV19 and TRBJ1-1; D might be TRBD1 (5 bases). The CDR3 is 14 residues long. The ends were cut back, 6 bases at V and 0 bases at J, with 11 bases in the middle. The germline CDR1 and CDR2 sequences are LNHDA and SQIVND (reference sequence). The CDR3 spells CASRRQSLNTEAFF. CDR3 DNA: TGTGCCAGTAGACGACAGTCCTTGAACACTGAAGCTTTCTTT.

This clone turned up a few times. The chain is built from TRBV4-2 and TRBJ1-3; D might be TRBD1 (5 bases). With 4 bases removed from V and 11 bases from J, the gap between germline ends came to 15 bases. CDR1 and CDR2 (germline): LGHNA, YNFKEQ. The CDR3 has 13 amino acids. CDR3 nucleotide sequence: TGTGCCAGCAGCCGGAAATCTGGGGGATCCATATATTTT. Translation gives CASSRKSGGSIYF.

CDR3 nucleotides: TGTGCCAGCAGTGCCGGGACTAGTAGGTCTTACAATGAGCAGTTCTTC. Protein product: CASSAGTSRSYNEQFF. This chain joins TRBV25-1 and TRBJ2-1, with 8 bases matching TRBD2. Germline V gene lookup returns CDR1 MGHDK and CDR2 SYGVNS. The junction had 9 bases not matched to a gene; V was cut back by 4 bases and J by 4 bases. The CDR3 covers 16 residues.

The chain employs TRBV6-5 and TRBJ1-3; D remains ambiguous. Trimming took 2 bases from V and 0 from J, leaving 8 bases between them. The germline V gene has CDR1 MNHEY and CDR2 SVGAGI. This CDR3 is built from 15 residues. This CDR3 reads CASSYRQSSGNTIYF. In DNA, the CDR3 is TGTGCCAGCAGTTACAGGCAGAGCTCTGGAAACACCATATATTTT.

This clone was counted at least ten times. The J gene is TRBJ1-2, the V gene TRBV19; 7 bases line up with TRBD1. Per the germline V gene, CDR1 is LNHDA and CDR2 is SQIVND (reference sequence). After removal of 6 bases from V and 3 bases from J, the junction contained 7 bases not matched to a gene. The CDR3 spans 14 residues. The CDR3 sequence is CASRRQGIDYGYTF. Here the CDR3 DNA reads TGTGCCAGTAGGAGACAGGGAATCGACTATGGCTACACCTTC.

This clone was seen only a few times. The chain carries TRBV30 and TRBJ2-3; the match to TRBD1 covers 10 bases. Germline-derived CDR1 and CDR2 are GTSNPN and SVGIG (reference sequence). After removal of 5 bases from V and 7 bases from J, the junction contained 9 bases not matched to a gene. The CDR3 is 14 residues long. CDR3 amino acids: CAWEGQGKGNTQYF. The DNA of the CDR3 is TGTGCCTGGGAGGGACAGGGGAAAGGAAATACGCAGTATTTT.

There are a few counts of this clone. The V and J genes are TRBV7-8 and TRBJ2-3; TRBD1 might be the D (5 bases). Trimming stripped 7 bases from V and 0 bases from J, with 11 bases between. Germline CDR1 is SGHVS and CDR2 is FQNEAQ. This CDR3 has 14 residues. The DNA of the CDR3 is TGTGCCAGCATCGACAGAACTAGCACAGATACGCAGTATTTT. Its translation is CASIDRTSTDTQYF.

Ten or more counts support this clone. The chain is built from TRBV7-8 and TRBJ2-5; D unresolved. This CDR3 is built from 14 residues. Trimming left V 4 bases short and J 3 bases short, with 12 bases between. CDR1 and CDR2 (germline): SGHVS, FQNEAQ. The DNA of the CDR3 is TGTGCCAGCAGCTCGAGCAATGTAAAAGAGACCCAGTACTTC. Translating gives CASSSSNVKETQYF.

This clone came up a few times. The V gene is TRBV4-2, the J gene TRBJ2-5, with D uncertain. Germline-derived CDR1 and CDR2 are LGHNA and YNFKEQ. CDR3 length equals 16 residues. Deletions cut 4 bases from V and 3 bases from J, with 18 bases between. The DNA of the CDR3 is TGTGCCAGCAGCCTGCCGGCCGCCTTGGCGGAAGAGACCCAGTACTTC. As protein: CASSLPAALAEETQYF.

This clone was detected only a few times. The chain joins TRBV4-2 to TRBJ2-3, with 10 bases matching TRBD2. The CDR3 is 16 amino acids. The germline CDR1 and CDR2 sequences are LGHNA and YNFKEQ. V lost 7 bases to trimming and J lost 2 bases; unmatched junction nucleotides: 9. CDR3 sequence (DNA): TGTGCCAGCAACCCCCGGACTAGCGGCGACACAGATACGCAGTATTTT. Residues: CASNPRTSGDTDTQYF.